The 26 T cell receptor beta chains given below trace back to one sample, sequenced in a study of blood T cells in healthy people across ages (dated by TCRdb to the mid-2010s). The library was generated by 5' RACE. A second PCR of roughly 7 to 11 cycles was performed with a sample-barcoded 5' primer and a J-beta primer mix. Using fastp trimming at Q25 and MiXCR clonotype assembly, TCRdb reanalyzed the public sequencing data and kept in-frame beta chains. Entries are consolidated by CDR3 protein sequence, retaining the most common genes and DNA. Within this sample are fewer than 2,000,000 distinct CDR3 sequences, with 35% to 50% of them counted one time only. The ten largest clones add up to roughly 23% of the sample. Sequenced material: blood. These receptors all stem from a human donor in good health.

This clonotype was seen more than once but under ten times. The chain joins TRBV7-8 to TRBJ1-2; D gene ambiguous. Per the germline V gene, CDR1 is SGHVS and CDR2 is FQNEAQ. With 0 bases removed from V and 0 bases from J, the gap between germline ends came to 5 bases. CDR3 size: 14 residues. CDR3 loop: CASSLARSNYGYTF. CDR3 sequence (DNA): TGTGCCAGCAGCTTAGCTAGATCTAACTATGGCTACACCTTC. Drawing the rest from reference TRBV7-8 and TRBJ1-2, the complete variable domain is GAGVSQSPRYKVAKRGQDVALRCDPISGHVSLFWYQQALGQGPEFLTYFQNEAQLDKSGLPSDRFFAERPEGSVSTLKIQRTQQEDSAVYLCASSLARSNYGYTFGSGTRLTVV.

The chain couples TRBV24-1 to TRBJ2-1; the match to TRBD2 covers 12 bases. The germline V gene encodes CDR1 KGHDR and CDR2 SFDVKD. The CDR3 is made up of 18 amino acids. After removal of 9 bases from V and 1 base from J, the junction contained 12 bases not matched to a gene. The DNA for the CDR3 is TGTGCCACCGGGGTAGCTAGCGGGGGGGATAAGTCCTACAATGAGCAGTTCTTC. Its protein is CATGVASGGDKSYNEQFF.

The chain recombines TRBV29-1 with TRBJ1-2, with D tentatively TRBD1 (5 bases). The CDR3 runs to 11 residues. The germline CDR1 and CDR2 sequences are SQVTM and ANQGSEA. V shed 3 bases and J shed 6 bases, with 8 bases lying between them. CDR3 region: CSVDQGNGYTF. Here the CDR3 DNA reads TGCAGCGTTGACCAGGGTAATGGCTACACCTTC.

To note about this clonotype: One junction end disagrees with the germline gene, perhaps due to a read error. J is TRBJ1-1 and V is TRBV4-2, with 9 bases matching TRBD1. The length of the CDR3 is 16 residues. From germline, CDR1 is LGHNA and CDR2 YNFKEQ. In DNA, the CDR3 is TGTGCCAGCAGCCAACCCTTCACCGGGACAGGGACTGAAGCTGTCTTT. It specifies CASSQPFTGTGTEAVF.

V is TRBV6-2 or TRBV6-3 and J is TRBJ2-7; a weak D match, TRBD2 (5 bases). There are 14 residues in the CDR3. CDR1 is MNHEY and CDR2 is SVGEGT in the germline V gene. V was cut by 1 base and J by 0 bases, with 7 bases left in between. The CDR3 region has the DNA TGTGCCAGCAGTTACTGGGGAGTCTCCTACGAGCAGTACTTC. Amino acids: CASSYWGVSYEQYF.

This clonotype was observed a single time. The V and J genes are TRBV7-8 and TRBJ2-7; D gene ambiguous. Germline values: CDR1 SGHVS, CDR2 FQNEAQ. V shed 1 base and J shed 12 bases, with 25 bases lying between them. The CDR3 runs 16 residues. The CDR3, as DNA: TGTGCCAGCAGCTTAGAACCAGGTTATTGGAGACCGAGTCGGTACTTC. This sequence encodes CASSLEPGYWRPSRYF.

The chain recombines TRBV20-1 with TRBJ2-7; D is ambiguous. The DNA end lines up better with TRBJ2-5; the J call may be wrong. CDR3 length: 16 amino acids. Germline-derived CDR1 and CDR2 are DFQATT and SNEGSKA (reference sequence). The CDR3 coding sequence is TGCAGTGCCCGAACCTGGACCGCGCTACGAGCAGAGACCCAGTACTTC. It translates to CSARTWTALRAETQYF.

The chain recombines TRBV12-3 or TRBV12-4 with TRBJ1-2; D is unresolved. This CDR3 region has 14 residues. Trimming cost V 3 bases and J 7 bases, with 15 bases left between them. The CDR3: CASSLTVGGFGYTF. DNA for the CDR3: TGTGCCAGCAGTTTGACCGTCGGTGGGTTTGGCTACACCTTC.

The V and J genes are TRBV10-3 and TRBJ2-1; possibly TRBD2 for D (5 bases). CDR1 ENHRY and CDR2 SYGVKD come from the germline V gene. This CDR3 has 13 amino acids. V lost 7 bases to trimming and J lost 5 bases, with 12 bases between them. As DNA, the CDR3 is TGTGCCATCACTAAGGACTCAGACAATGAGCAGTTCTTC. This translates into CAITKDSDNEQFF.

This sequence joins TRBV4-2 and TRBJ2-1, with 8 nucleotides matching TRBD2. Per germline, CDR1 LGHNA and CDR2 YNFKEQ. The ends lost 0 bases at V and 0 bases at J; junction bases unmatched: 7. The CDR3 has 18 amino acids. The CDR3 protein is CASSQEGIAGSSYNEQFF. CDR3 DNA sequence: TGTGCCAGCAGCCAAGAAGGGATAGCGGGGAGCTCCTACAATGAGCAGTTCTTC.

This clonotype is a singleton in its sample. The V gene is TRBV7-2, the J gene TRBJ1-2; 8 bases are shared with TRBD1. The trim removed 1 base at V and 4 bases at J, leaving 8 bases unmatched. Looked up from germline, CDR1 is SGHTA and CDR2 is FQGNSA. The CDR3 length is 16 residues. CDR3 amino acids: CASSLGGTGTIYGYTF. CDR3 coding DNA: TGTGCCAGCAGCTTAGGCGGGACAGGAACTATCTATGGCTACACCTTC.

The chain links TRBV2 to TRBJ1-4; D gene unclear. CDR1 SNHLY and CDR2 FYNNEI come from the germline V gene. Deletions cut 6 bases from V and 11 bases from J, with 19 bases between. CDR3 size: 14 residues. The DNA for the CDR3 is TGTGCCAGCAGCCCCCGCATCGTGAATGGGAAACTGTTTTTT. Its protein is CASSPRIVNGKLFF.

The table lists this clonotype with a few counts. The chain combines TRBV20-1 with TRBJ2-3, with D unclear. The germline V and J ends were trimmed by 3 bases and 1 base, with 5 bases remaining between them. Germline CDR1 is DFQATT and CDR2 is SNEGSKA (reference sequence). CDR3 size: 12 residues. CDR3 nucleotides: TGCAGTGCTAGGATACGCACAGATACGCAGTATTTT. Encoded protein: CSARIRTDTQYF.

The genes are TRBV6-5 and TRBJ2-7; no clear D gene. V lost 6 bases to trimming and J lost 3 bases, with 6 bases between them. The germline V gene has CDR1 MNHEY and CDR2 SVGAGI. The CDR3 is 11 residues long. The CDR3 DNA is TGTGCCAGCAGGCGCCTCTACGAGCAGTACTTC. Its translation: CASRRLYEQYF.

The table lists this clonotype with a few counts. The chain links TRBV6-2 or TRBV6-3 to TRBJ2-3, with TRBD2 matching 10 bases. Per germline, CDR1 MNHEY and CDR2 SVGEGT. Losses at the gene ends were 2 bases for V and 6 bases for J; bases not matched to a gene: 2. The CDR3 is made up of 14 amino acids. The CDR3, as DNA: TGTGCCAGCAGTTACGGGACTAGCGCGGATACGCAGTATTTT. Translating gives CASSYGTSADTQYF.

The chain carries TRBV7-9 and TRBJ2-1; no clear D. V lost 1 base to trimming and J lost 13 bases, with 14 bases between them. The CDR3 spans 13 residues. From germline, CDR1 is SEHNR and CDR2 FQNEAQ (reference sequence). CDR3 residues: CASSLGTSGPQFF. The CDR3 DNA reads TGTGCCAGCAGCTTAGGGACCTCGGGCCCCCAGTTCTTC.

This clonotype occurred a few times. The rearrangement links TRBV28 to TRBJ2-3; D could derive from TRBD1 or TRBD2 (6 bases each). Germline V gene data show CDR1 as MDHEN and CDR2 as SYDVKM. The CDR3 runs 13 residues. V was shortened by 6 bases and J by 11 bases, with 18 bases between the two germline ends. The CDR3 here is CASRIHTEGGQYF. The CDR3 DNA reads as TGTGCCAGCAGAATACACACGGAGGGGGGGCAGTATTTT.

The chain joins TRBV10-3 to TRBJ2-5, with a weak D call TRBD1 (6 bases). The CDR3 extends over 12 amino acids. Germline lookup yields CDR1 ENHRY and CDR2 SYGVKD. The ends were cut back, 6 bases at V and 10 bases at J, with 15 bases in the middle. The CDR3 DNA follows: TGTGCCATCAGGACAGGCGAATTGGACCAGTACTTC. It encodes CAIRTGELDQYF.

CDR3 bases: TGTGCCAGCAGTTTGGGATTTGAGGGGGACCCCCTAAACTATGGCTACACCTTC. This gives the protein CASSLGFEGDPLNYGYTF. The chain combines TRBV12-3 or TRBV12-4 with TRBJ1-2; D perhaps matches TRBD1 (6 bases). The CDR3 is 18 residues long. V gave up 3 bases and J gave up 2 bases, with 22 bases separating them.

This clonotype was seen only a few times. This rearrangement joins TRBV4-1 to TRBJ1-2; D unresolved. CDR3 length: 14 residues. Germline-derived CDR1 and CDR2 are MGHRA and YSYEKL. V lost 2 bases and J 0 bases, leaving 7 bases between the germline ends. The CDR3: CASSQQKPNYGYTF. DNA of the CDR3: TGCGCCAGCAGCCAACAGAAACCTAACTATGGCTACACCTTC.

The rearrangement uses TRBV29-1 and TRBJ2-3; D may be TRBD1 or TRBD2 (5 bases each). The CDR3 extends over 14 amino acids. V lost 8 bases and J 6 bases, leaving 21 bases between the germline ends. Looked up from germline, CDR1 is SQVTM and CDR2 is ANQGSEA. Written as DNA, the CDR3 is TGCAGCCAAACAACGGGACCACACACTGATACGCAGTATTTT. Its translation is CSQTTGPHTDTQYF.

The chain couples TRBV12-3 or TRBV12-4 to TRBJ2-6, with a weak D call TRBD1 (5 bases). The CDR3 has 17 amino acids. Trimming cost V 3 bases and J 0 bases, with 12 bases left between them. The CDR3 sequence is CASSLADSPSGANVLTF. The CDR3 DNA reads TGTGCCAGCAGTTTGGCAGACAGCCCCTCTGGGGCCAACGTCCTGACTTTC.

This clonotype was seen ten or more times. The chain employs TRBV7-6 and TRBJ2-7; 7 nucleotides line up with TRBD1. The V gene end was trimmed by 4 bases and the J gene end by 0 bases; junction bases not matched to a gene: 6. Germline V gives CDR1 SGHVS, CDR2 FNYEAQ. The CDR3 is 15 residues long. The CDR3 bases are TGTGCCAGCAGCTCTACAGGGGATTTCTCCTACGAGCAGTACTTC. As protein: CASSSTGDFSYEQYF.

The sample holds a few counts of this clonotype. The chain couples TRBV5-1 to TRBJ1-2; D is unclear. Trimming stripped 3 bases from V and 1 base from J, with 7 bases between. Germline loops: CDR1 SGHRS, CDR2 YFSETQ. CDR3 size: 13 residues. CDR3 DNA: TGCGCCAGCAGCTCCGTTTATAACTATGGCTACACCTTC. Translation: CASSSVYNYGYTF.

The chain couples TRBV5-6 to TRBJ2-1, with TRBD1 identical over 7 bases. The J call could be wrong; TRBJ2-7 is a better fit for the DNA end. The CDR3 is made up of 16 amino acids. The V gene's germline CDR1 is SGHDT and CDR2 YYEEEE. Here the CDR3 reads CASIRQGSLRYNEQYF. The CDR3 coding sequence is TGTGCCAGCATTCGACAGGGTAGTCTTAGGTACAATGAGCAGTACTTC.

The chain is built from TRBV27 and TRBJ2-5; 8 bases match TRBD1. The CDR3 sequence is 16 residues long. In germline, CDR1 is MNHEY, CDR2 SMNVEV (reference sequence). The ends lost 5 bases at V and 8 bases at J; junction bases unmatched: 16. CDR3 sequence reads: CASSRLSRQGLVTQYF. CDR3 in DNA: TGTGCCAGCAGTAGACTTTCGAGACAGGGGTTGGTAACCCAGTACTTC.